The 31 T cell receptor beta chains below come from one sample, sequenced in a study of blood T cells in healthy people across ages. The second PCR ran about 6 to 12 cycles with a sample-barcoded 5' primer and J-beta primers. From the 5' RACE reads, TCRdb called clonotypes with MiXCR, one entry per CDR3 protein. The table records fewer than 600,000 distinct CDR3 sequences, around 27% of them present only once. Separately, the same data were catalogued under a study of T cells of mothers and their children.

Sequenced sample: blood. These receptors originate from a boy between 2 and 10 years old in good health.

This clonotype was observed a few times. V gene TRBV19 combines with J gene TRBJ2-4; a possible D gene is TRBD2 (5 bases). The CDR3 is 16 amino acids. CDR1 is LNHDA and CDR2 is SQIVND in the germline V gene (reference sequence). Trimming pared 3 bases from V and 6 bases from J, leaving 18 bases between. CDR3 sequence: CASSMGFRTPTNIQYF. The CDR3 DNA reads TGTGCCAGTAGTATGGGATTTAGGACTCCAACAAACATTCAGTACTTC. The full variable domain, rest sourced from reference TRBV19 and TRBJ2-4, is DGGITQSPKYLFRKEGQNVTLSCEQNLNHDAMYWYRQDPGQGLRLIYYSQIVNDFQKGDIAEGYSVSREKKESFPLTVTSAQKNPTAFYLCASSMGFRTPTNIQYFGAGTRLSVL.

The rearrangement links TRBV5-5 to TRBJ1-3; D remains unclear. V shed 6 bases and J shed 8 bases, with 18 bases lying between them. The length of the CDR3 is 14 residues. The germline V gene encodes CDR1 SGHKS and CDR2 YYEKEE (reference sequence). CDR3 bases: TGTGCCAGCACCATGCGGGCCGCTGGGGACACCATATATTTT. Encoded protein: CASTMRAAGDTIYF. The whole variable domain, filled in from reference TRBV5-5 and TRBJ1-3, reads DAGVTQSPTHLIKTRGQQVTLRCSPISGHKSVSWYQQVLGQGPQFIFQYYEKEERGRGNFPDRFSARQFPNYSSELNVNALLLGDSALYLCASTMRAAGDTIYFGEGSWLTVV.

This clonotype appeared a few times. The J gene is TRBJ1-1, the V gene TRBV29-1, with 8 positions matching TRBD1. The CDR3 runs to 13 residues. The germline gives CDR1 SQVTM, CDR2 ANQGSEA. The J segment lost 4 bases and the V segment lost 5 bases, leaving 6 bases of the junction unmatched. CDR3 in DNA: TGCAGCGTTTCGGGACAGGCGCTCACTGAAGCTTTCTTT. Its protein product is CSVSGQALTEAFF.

There are many counts of this clonotype. The gene calls are TRBV20-1 and TRBJ2-1; 10 positions match TRBD2. Germline assignment: CDR1 DFQATT and CDR2 SNEGSKA (reference sequence). This CDR3 spans 17 amino acids. The junction had 8 bases not matched to a gene; V was cut back by 1 base and J by 2 bases. CDR3 sequence: CSARVPLAGVPYNEQFF. CDR3 DNA sequence: TGCAGTGCTAGAGTCCCCCTAGCGGGAGTCCCCTACAATGAGCAGTTCTTC.

This clonotype was picked up a small number of times. This chain uses TRBV15 with TRBJ2-7; TRBD1 matches 7 bases. CDR1 LNHNV and CDR2 YYDKDF come from the germline V gene (reference sequence). The J segment lost 7 bases and the V segment lost 2 bases, leaving 2 bases of the junction unmatched. The CDR3 runs to 12 residues. The CDR3: CATSRSRGEQYF. CDR3 sequence (DNA): TGTGCCACCAGCAGATCCAGGGGGGAGCAGTACTTC.

The chain is built from TRBV9 and TRBJ2-1; 7 nucleotides align to TRBD2. Germline CDR1 SGDLS, CDR2 YYNGEE. The CDR3 has 15 amino acids. Trimming removed 5 bases from V and 5 bases from J; junction bases left unmatched: 10. The chain's CDR3 is CASSFERGQHNEQFF. The CDR3 DNA is TGTGCCAGCAGTTTTGAGCGGGGCCAACACAATGAGCAGTTCTTC.

This clonotype was recorded once. This chain connects TRBV5-1 to TRBJ2-7; D ambiguous. The germline V and J ends were trimmed by 5 bases and 3 bases, with 12 bases remaining between them. The germline gives CDR1 SGHRS, CDR2 YFSETQ. The CDR3 contains 13 residues. CDR3 coding DNA: TGCGCCAGCAGAATAGGGAAGGACTACGAGCAGTACTTC. It specifies CASRIGKDYEQYF.

The rearrangement links TRBV12-3 or TRBV12-4 to TRBJ2-7; no definite D call. This CDR3 contains 11 residues. V lost 3 bases and J 6 bases, leaving 6 bases between the germline ends. The CDR3 here is CASSFMGEQYF. The DNA for the CDR3 is TGTGCCAGCAGTTTTATGGGCGAGCAGTACTTC.

This clonotype has just a few counts. V is TRBV9 and J is TRBJ2-1, with TRBD2 matching 13 bases. The CDR3 covers 17 residues. CDR1 is SGDLS and CDR2 is YYNGEE in the germline V gene. J lost 1 base, V lost 3 bases, and 4 bases had no gene match. The CDR3 protein is CASSGTSGSLSYNEQFF. DNA of the CDR3: TGTGCCAGCAGCGGGACTAGCGGGAGCCTGTCCTACAATGAGCAGTTCTTC.

This clonotype was observed a handful of times. The chain is built from TRBV2 and TRBJ2-1, with 8 bases aligning to TRBD2. The length of the CDR3 is 14 residues. The germline V gene has CDR1 SNHLY and CDR2 FYNNEI. V dropped 5 bases and J dropped 4; count of bases not matched to a gene: 4. As DNA, the CDR3 is TGTGCCAGCAGTACTAGCGGAATATACAATGAGCAGTTCTTC. Protein: CASSTSGIYNEQFF.

This clonotype was detected only a few times. The chain couples TRBV12-3 or TRBV12-4 to TRBJ1-2; D gene uncertain. The length of the CDR3 is 16 residues. Trimming removed 5 bases at V and 8 bases at J, with 24 bases between. The CDR3 region has the DNA TGTGCCAGCAGTACCGGGCTTAGGGCTTCCTTGGGAGGCTACACCTTC. Its translation: CASSTGLRASLGGYTF.

This clonotype was found a few times. The chain combines TRBV7-2 with TRBJ2-5, with a possible D match to TRBD2 (6 bases). CDR1 and CDR2 (germline): SGHTA, FQGNSA. Trimming took off 4 bases at V and 7 bases at J, with 16 bases between the two ends. The CDR3 runs 14 residues. CDR3 amino acids: CASSWAGISGTQYF. CDR3 DNA: TGTGCCAGCAGCTGGGCGGGAATCTCGGGGACCCAGTACTTC.

V gene TRBV20-1 combines with J gene TRBJ2-5; tentatively, D is TRBD1 (6 bases). Trimming took 0 bases from V and 2 from J, leaving 13 bases between them. From germline, CDR1 is DFQATT and CDR2 SNEGSKA (reference sequence). The CDR3 length is 15 residues. This CDR3 is CSARDQRTVQETQYF. As DNA, the CDR3 is TGCAGTGCTAGAGATCAGAGGACAGTACAAGAGACCCAGTACTTC.

J is TRBJ1-1 and V is TRBV2; the D is unclear. The V gene lost 2 bases and the J gene lost 6 bases, with 13 bases spanning the gap. The CDR3 spans 14 residues. CDR1 is SNHLY, CDR2 FYNNEI, per germline. The CDR3, as DNA: TGTGCCAGCAGTGAATTTATGGGAAGGTCTGAAGCTTTCTTT. Protein: CASSEFMGRSEAFF. Combining the CDR3 with reference TRBV2 and TRBJ1-1 gives the whole variable domain EPEVTQTPSHQVTQMGQEVILRCVPISNHLYFYWYRQILGQKVEFLVSFYNNEISEKSEIFDDQFSVERPDGSNFTLKIRSTKLEDSAMYFCASSEFMGRSEAFFGQGTRLTVV.

This clonotype occurred a few times. This chain joins TRBV12-3 or TRBV12-4 and TRBJ1-6; 10 positions match TRBD1. The CDR3 totals 15 residues. Losses at the gene ends were 3 bases for V and 10 bases for J; bases not matched to a gene: 6. In DNA, the CDR3 is TGTGCCAGCAGTTTGGGGACAGGGGCAGGATCACCCCTCCACTTT. It codes for CASSLGTGAGSPLHF.

The chain recombines TRBV7-2 with TRBJ2-7; a weak D match, TRBD2 (5 bases). This CDR3 comprises 14 residues. The V and J ends lost 5 bases and 3 bases respectively, with 14 bases between them. Per the germline V gene, CDR1 is SGHTA and CDR2 is FQGNSA. CDR3 DNA: TGTGCCAGCAGCCCCGACTCGGGGAGCTACGAGCAGTACTTC. Translating gives CASSPDSGSYEQYF. Using reference TRBV7-2 and TRBJ2-7 for the parts outside the CDR3, the full variable domain is GAGVSQSPSNKVTEKGKDVELRCDPISGHTALYWYRQSLGQGLEFLIYFQGNSAPDKSGLPSDRFSAERTGGSVSTLTIQRTQQEDSAVYLCASSPDSGSYEQYFGPGTRLTVT.

This clonotype was counted a few times. The chain combines TRBV29-1 with TRBJ2-1; 9 nucleotides agree with TRBD1. The CDR3 is made up of 13 amino acids. Per germline, CDR1 SQVTM and CDR2 ANQGSEA. The ends lost 5 bases at V and 10 bases at J; junction bases unmatched: 9. CDR3 residues: CSVRPGTGNEQFF. The CDR3 coding sequence is TGCAGCGTTCGTCCCGGGACAGGGAACGAGCAGTTCTTC.

This chain uses TRBV2 with TRBJ1-1; 9 positions agree with TRBD1. CDR1 SNHLY and CDR2 FYNNEI come from the germline V gene. Trimming cost V 6 bases and J 6 bases; bases outside gene matches: 8. The CDR3 covers 14 residues. Written as DNA, the CDR3 is TGTGCCAGCAGAAGGACAGGGGAATGGGCTGAAGCTTTCTTT. Residues: CASRRTGEWAEAFF.

This clonotype appeared once. This chain links TRBV20-1 with TRBJ1-6; 9 bases are shared with TRBD1. Looked up from germline, CDR1 is DFQATT and CDR2 is SNEGSKA (reference sequence). The trim removed 6 bases at V and 2 bases at J, leaving 11 bases unmatched. The CDR3 covers 17 residues. CDR3 sequence (DNA): TGCAGTGCCAGGGGATTGACAGGGGGGCCCTATAATTCACCCCTCCACTTT. Amino acid sequence: CSARGLTGGPYNSPLHF.

This chain links TRBV6-5 with TRBJ2-5, with 12 bases fitting TRBD1. The J call is doubtful: the DNA matches TRBJ2-7 better. The CDR3 totals 16 residues. The germline gives CDR1 MNHEY, CDR2 SVGAGI. The CDR3 DNA follows: TGTGCCAGCAGTTCCATCCGGGACAGGGGGCTCTACGAGCAGTACTTC. Protein product: CASSSIRDRGLYEQYF.

This clonotype was counted only a few times. The genes are TRBV4-2 and TRBJ2-4; 7 bases align to TRBD2. Germline V lookup: CDR1 LGHNA, CDR2 YNFKEQ. The CDR3 sequence is 15 residues long. With V trimmed by 0 bases and J by 9 bases, 8 bases remained unmatched. CDR3 nucleotides: TGTGCCAGCAGCCAAGATGTCGGGGGGTACGGCATTCAGTACTTC. Its protein is CASSQDVGGYGIQYF.

The chain couples TRBV19 to TRBJ2-7, with a possible D match to TRBD1 (6 bases). The V end lost 3 bases, the J end lost 2 bases, and 8 bases lay between the germline ends. Germline-derived CDR1 and CDR2 are LNHDA and SQIVND (reference sequence). The CDR3 has 13 amino acids. This CDR3 reads CASSMGHTYEQYF. The CDR3 DNA reads as TGTGCCAGTAGTATGGGACATACCTACGAGCAGTACTTC.

About this clonotype itself: A read error may account for a junction end that differs from germline. The chain links TRBV5-1 to TRBJ1-4, with TRBD1 as a possible D gene (5 bases). Germline CDR1 SGHRS, CDR2 YFSETQ. The CDR3 totals 15 residues. The chain's CDR3 is CASSPGDGTYEKLFF. DNA of the CDR3: TGCGCCAGCAGCCCGGGGGACGGAACTTATGAAAAACTGTTTTTT.

For the CDR3, the DNA is TGTGCCAGCAGTTTGGCGAGCGACAATGAGCAGTTCTTC. It is translated as CASSLASDNEQFF. The gene calls are TRBV12-3 or TRBV12-4 and TRBJ2-5; D is uncertain. The J call is in doubt because the DNA end fits TRBJ2-1 better. The CDR3 extends over 13 amino acids.

This clonotype was seen a handful of times. The chain recombines TRBV7-2 with TRBJ1-4, with 8 bases that match TRBD1. CDR1 and CDR2 from the germline V gene are SGHTA and FQGNSA. The CDR3 is 14 amino acids. Losses at the gene ends were 6 bases for V and 3 bases for J; bases not matched to a gene: 3. CDR3 DNA: TGTGCCAGCAGTGTCAGGGGGCCTAATGAAAAACTGTTTTTT. Encoded protein: CASSVRGPNEKLFF.

The rearrangement joins TRBV7-2 to TRBJ2-1; 11 positions agree with TRBD2. After removal of 4 bases from V and 0 bases from J, the junction contained 11 bases not matched to a gene. CDR1 and CDR2 from the germline V gene are SGHTA and FQGNSA. This CDR3 has 19 residues. CDR3 in amino acids: CASSSLGLAATSSYNEQFF. In nucleotides, the CDR3 is TGTGCCAGCAGCTCCCTGGGACTAGCGGCTACTAGCTCCTACAATGAGCAGTTCTTC.

This clonotype was detected only a few times. The J gene is TRBJ2-5, the V gene TRBV6-1, with unresolved D. The CDR3 spans 12 residues. CDR1 and CDR2 from the germline V gene are MNHNS and SASEGT. Trimming left V 5 bases short and J 8 bases short, with 12 bases between. CDR3: CASSNRKETQYF. The CDR3 DNA follows: TGTGCCAGCAGTAACCGCAAGGAAACCCAGTACTTC.

This clonotype has more than one count but fewer than ten. This chain uses TRBV12-3 or TRBV12-4 with TRBJ1-2, with TRBD1 matching 9 bases. The junction had 7 bases not matched to a gene; V was cut back by 7 bases and J by 4 bases. The CDR3 runs 14 residues. CDR3 nucleotide sequence: TGTGCCAGCATTAACAGGGGGCAAGGCTATGGCTACACCTTC. The encoded protein is CASINRGQGYGYTF.

The chain combines TRBV5-1 with TRBJ2-1, with 7 bases aligning to TRBD2. The germline V gene encodes CDR1 SGHRS and CDR2 YFSETQ. The CDR3 spans 16 residues. Trimming cost V 1 base and J 8 bases; bases outside gene matches: 12. CDR3 in amino acids: CASSLNGLGSVDEQFF. The CDR3 DNA is TGCGCCAGCAGCTTGAACGGACTAGGGTCGGTCGATGAGCAGTTCTTC.

The sample holds a few counts of this clonotype. The chain uses TRBV5-1 and TRBJ2-2; TRBD1 might be the D (6 bases). Trimming took off 4 bases at V and 3 bases at J, with 13 bases between the two ends. Germline assignment: CDR1 SGHRS and CDR2 YFSETQ. The CDR3 length is 15 residues. CDR3 in amino acids: CASSQQPGDTGELFF. CDR3 nucleotides: TGCGCCAGCAGCCAGCAGCCAGGGGACACCGGGGAGCTGTTTTTT.

A few counts support this clonotype. Likely a read error: the CDR3 ends without its conserved phenylalanine or tryptophan. This rearrangement joins TRBV27 to TRBJ2-7; D is possibly TRBD1 (6 bases). There are 13 residues in the CDR3. Trimming stripped 6 bases from V and 4 bases from J, with 13 bases between. Germline assignment: CDR1 MNHEY and CDR2 SMNVEV (reference sequence). The CDR3 here is CASSPGTPYEQYL. The DNA of the CDR3 is TGTGCCAGCAGCCCCGGGACACCATACGAGCAGTACCTC.